This passage covers 17 T cell receptor beta chains from one sample sequenced in a study of shared clonotypes between healthy human individuals. Terminally differentiated effector memory CD45RA+ cells were left out of the naive CD8 fraction, which was CD45RO-negative and positively selected for CCR7. Profiling relied on immunoSEQ multiplex PCR, and the TCRdb table lists in-frame clones only, not all of them. Of millions of clones in the sample, roughly 94% are singletons; the top ten hold 0.85% to 1.2%. Material: naive CD8+ T cells sorted from blood. The origin of the receptors is a man aged 18 to 35 in good health.

The chain joins TRBV19 to TRBJ2-1, with TRBD2 matching over 9 bases. The CDR3 is made up of 17 amino acids. Germline CDR1 LNHDA, CDR2 SQIVND (reference sequence). With 1 base clipped from V and 5 bases from J, the junction kept 9 bases outside the gene matches. The CDR3 DNA sequence: TGTGCCAGTAGTATAGTCGGGGCTTCTAGCGGGAACAATGAGCAGTTCTTC. Its protein product is CASSIVGASSGNNEQFF.

V is TRBV2 and J is TRBJ1-2; unclear D gene. This CDR3 region has 12 residues. Trimming removed 0 bases from V and 6 bases from J, with 5 bases in between. Germline-derived CDR1 and CDR2 are SNHLY and FYNNEI. CDR3 in amino acids: CASSEAADGYTF. The CDR3 DNA reads TGTGCCAGCAGTGAAGCGGCCGATGGCTACACCTTC.

Note on this clone: Additional DNA sequences in this sample encode the identical CDR3. The chain combines TRBV6-5 with TRBJ1-1; D is perhaps TRBD1 (5 bases). This CDR3 spans 14 amino acids. V shed 2 bases and J shed 4 bases, with 11 bases lying between them. Germline lookup yields CDR1 MNHEY and CDR2 SVGAGI. As DNA, the CDR3 is TGTGCCAGCAGTTACAGTGAGGGGCCCACTGAAGCTTTCTTT. Translating gives CASSYSEGPTEAFF.

The chain links TRBV5-1 to TRBJ2-5, with 7 bases identical to TRBD1. Germline CDR1 and CDR2: SGHRS and YFSETQ. The CDR3 runs 17 residues. J gave up 2 bases and V 0 bases, and 10 bases lay outside the gene matches. The chain's CDR3 is CASSLGAKTGTQETQYF. The CDR3 bases are TGCGCCAGCAGCTTGGGAGCCAAGACAGGGACGCAAGAGACCCAGTACTTC.

This chain uses TRBV9 with TRBJ1-1; no reliable D call. CDR1 is SGDLS, CDR2 YYNGEE, per germline. The germline V and J ends were trimmed by 0 bases and 1 base, with 16 bases remaining between them. The CDR3 has 17 amino acids. CDR3 sequence (DNA): TGTGCCAGCAGCGTAGGGGTGTGGATAAACCCGAACACTGAAGCTTTCTTT. Translating gives CASSVGVWINPNTEAFF.

V gene TRBV30 combines with J gene TRBJ2-3; a possible D gene is TRBD1 (5 bases). V lost 0 bases, J lost 2 bases, and 18 bases lay in between. The CDR3 covers 17 residues. Looked up from germline, CDR1 is GTSNPN and CDR2 is SVGIG (reference sequence). DNA for the CDR3: TGTGCCTGGAGTGTACTCTTGGGCAAGGGGCCCACAGATACGCAGTATTTT. Amino acid sequence: CAWSVLLGKGPTDTQYF.

The chain recombines TRBV6-5 with TRBJ2-7, with TRBD2 identical over 9 bases. V trimming: 4 bases; J trimming: 3 bases; junction bases outside the gene matches: 4. The CDR3 contains 14 residues. Germline assignment: CDR1 MNHEY and CDR2 SVGAGI. CDR3 nucleotide sequence: TGTGCCAGCAGTTGGGTAGCGGGAGTCTACGAGCAGTACTTC. Protein product: CASSWVAGVYEQYF.

V gene TRBV5-5 combines with J gene TRBJ2-7; the D call may be TRBD1 or TRBD2 (5 bases each). Deletions cut 4 bases from V and 4 bases from J, with 9 bases between. In germline, CDR1 is SGHKS, CDR2 YYEKEE (reference sequence). The CDR3 is 12 residues long. CDR3 amino acids: CASSRGEYEQYF. DNA of the CDR3: TGTGCCAGCAGCAGAGGGGAATACGAGCAGTACTTC.

V gene TRBV5-4 combines with J gene TRBJ2-7; TRBD1 matches 7 bases. Trimming cost V 0 bases and J 2 bases; bases outside gene matches: 8. The CDR3 contains 16 residues. CDR1 is SGHNT and CDR2 is YYREEE in the germline V gene (reference sequence). The CDR3 loop reads CASSLGVTGNTYEQYF. CDR3 nucleotides: TGTGCCAGCAGCTTGGGGGTGACAGGGAATACCTACGAGCAGTACTTC. The entire variable domain, with the rest obtained from reference TRBV5-4 and TRBJ2-7, is as follows: ETGVTQSPTHLIKTRGQQVTLRCSSQSGHNTVSWYQQALGQGPQFIFQYYREEENGRGNFPPRFSGLQFPNYSSELNVNALELDDSALYLCASSLGVTGNTYEQYFGPGTRLTVT.

The V gene is TRBV4-3, the J gene TRBJ2-7, with 16 bases fitting TRBD2. The trim removed 5 bases at V and 5 bases at J, leaving 6 bases unmatched. This CDR3 region has 16 residues. Germline-derived CDR1 and CDR2 are LGHNA and YSLEER. The chain's CDR3 is CASSEGLAGGPDEQYF. CDR3 coding DNA: TGCGCCAGCAGCGAGGGACTAGCGGGAGGGCCGGACGAGCAGTACTTC.

In regard to this clone: The same CDR3 arises from other DNA sequences in this sample as well. The DNA for the CDR3 is TGTGCCAGTAGTATTCGGGACAGGGGGCAGCCCCAGCATTTT. It is translated as CASSIRDRGQPQHF. The chain couples TRBV19 to TRBJ1-5; TRBD1 matches 11 bases. The CDR3 is 14 amino acids. V lost 3 bases to trimming and J lost 7 bases; unmatched junction nucleotides: 2. Germline CDR1 and CDR2: LNHDA and SQIVND (reference sequence).

The rearrangement uses TRBV7-9 and TRBJ2-3; D is unclear. Germline V CDR1 and CDR2: SEHNR, FQNEAQ (reference sequence). There are 14 residues in the CDR3. The V gene lost 1 base and the J gene lost 0 bases, with 5 bases spanning the gap. Written as DNA, the CDR3 is TGTGCCAGCAGCTTAGGGTACAGCACAGATACGCAGTATTTT. This encodes CASSLGYSTDTQYF.

V is TRBV7-6 and J is TRBJ2-7; TRBD1 is a possible D gene (6 bases). With 0 bases removed from V and 2 bases from J, the gap between germline ends came to 11 bases. This CDR3 region has 15 residues. Per germline, CDR1 SGHVS and CDR2 FNYEAQ. The CDR3 DNA reads TGTGCCAGCAGCTTAGCTGCAGACAGGACCTACGAGCAGTACTTC. It encodes CASSLAADRTYEQYF.

CDR3 sequence reads: CASSLSGQARGYTF. For the CDR3, the DNA is TGTGCCAGCAGTTTATCCGGACAGGCGCGGGGCTACACCTTC. The V gene is TRBV27, the J gene TRBJ1-2, with 7 positions matching TRBD1. Germline values: CDR1 MNHEY, CDR2 SMNVEV (reference sequence). The CDR3 spans 14 residues. The ends lost 0 bases at V and 8 bases at J; junction bases unmatched: 6.

V gene TRBV10-3 combines with J gene TRBJ1-6; unclear D gene. The CDR3 length is 14 residues. Trimming took 3 bases from V and 3 from J, leaving 6 bases between them. Germline V lookup: CDR1 ENHRY, CDR2 SYGVKD. The CDR3 region has the DNA TGTGCCATCAGTGATGGGGACTATAATTCACCCCTCCACTTT. This codes for CAISDGDYNSPLHF.

V usage is TRBV6-5 and J usage is TRBJ1-2, with 8 positions matching TRBD1. Germline V gene lookup returns CDR1 MNHEY and CDR2 SVGAGI. J was trimmed by 1 base and V by 2 bases; bases with no gene match: 0. This CDR3 has 14 residues. The DNA for the CDR3 is TGTGCCAGCAGTTACACAGGGGGTAACTATGGCTACACCTTC. It translates to CASSYTGGNYGYTF.

In this sample, this clone turned up once. The chain links TRBV5-1 to TRBJ1-1; perhaps TRBD1 as D (5 bases). Germline V CDR1 and CDR2: SGHRS, YFSETQ. The CDR3 extends over 13 amino acids. V lost 0 bases, J lost 7 bases, and 10 bases lay in between. Here the CDR3 reads CASSLAGGFEAFF. CDR3 in DNA: TGCGCCAGCAGCTTGGCCGGGGGGTTTGAAGCTTTCTTT. The variable domain in full, with the rest retrieved from reference TRBV5-1 and TRBJ1-1, is KAGVTQTPRYLIKTRGQQVTLSCSPISGHRSVSWYQQTPGQGLQFLFEYFSETQRNKGNFPGRFSGRQFSNSRSEMNVSTLELGDSALYLCASSLAGGFEAFFGQGTRLTVV.